The clone carrying this TCR beta chain was recorded at least ten times. The V end was cut by 0 bases, the J end by 5 bases, with 10 bases between. The CDR3 sequence is 14 residues long. The V gene's germline CDR1 is WNHNN and CDR2 SYGVQD (reference sequence). The data were obtained in a study of CD4 and CD8 cells across lung adenocarcinoma regions. The patients had localized lung adenocarcinoma, a non-small cell subtype. TCRdb reprocessed the PCR reads with MiXCR, giving one entry per CDR3 protein. The sample includes some 20,000 distinct CDR3 sequences, about half of them seen just once. This TCR came from a female donor with lung adenocarcinoma. The CD4 and CD8 labels of this study may be unreliable. Sequencing used CD8+ T cells from the center of a lung tumor. The chain is built from TRBV10-1 and TRBJ2-5, with D maybe TRBD2 (5 bases). CDR3 in DNA: TGCGCCAGCAGTGAGTCCGGGGATACCGAGACCCAGTACTTC. Translated: CASSESGDTETQYF.